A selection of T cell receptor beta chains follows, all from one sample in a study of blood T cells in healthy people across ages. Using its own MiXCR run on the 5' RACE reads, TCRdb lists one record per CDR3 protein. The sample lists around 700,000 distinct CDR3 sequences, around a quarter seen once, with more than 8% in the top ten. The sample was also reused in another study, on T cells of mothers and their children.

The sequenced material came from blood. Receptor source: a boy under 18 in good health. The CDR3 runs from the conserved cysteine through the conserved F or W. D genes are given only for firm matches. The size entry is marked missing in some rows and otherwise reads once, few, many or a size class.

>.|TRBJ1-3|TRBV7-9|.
CASSLDANTIYF
TGTGCCAGCAGCTTAGATGCGAACACCATATATTTT
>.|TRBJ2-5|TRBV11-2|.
CASSFNRRGETQYF
TGTGCCAGCAGCTTCAACCGGAGAGGAGAGACCCAGTACTTC
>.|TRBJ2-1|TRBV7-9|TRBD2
CASSLGRAGGTYNEQFF
TGTGCCAGCAGCTTAGGTCGAGCGGGAGGTACATACAATGAGCAGTTCTTC
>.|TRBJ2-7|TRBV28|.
CASSSPGMSDEQYF
TGTGCCAGCAGTTCCCCGGGTATGAGCGACGAGCAGTACTTC
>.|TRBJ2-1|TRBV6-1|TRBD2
CASTRLAGGVDNEQFF
TGTGCCAGCACCAGACTAGCGGGAGGGGTAGACAATGAGCAGTTCTTC
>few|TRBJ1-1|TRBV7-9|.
CASGGSDAEAFF
TGTGCCAGCGGTGGGTCGGACGCTGAAGCTTTCTTT
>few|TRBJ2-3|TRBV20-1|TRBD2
CSANDKTSGSFSTDTQYF
TGCAGTGCCAACGATAAGACTAGCGGGAGTTTCAGCACAGATACGCAGTATTTT
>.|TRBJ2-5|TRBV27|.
CASSSTRDQETQYF
TGTGCCAGCAGTTCGACTAGAGATCAAGAGACCCAGTACTTC
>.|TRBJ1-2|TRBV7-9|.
CASSPPGLSYGYTF
TGTGCCAGCAGCCCTCCCGGCCTATCCTATGGCTACACCTTC
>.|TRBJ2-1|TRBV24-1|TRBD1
CATSAGTGTNEQFF
TGTGCCACCAGTGCCGGGACAGGGACCAATGAGCAGTTCTTC
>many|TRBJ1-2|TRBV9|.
CASSVGGDYGYTF
TGTGCCAGCAGCGTGGGGGGGGACTATGGCTACACCTTC
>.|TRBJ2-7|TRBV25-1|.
CASSESGYDTERYF
TGTGCCAGCAGTGAATCAGGCTACGATACCGAGCGGTACTTC
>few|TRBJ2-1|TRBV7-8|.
CASSPPGALGSEQFF
TGTGCCAGCAGCCCCCCAGGGGCACTCGGTAGTGAGCAGTTCTTC
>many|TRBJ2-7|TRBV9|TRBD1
CASSVGQGAYEQYF
TGTGCCAGCAGCGTAGGGCAGGGGGCCTACGAGCAGTACTTC
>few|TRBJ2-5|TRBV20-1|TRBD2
CSASDVRAGVETQYF
TGCAGTGCTAGTGATGTTAGGGCGGGAGTCGAGACCCAGTACTTC
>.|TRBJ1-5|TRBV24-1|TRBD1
CATATGGNSNQPQHF
TGTGCCACCGCGACAGGGGGAAATAGCAATCAGCCCCAGCATTTT
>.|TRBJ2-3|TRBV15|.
CATSSPGTPGNTDTQYF
TGTGCCACCAGCAGCCCTGGGACACCTGGAAACACAGATACGCAATATTTT
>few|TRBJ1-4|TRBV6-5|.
CASSTDDLNEKLFF
TGTGCCAGCAGCACGGACGACCTAAATGAAAAGCTGTTTTTT
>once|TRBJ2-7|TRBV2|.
CASKGGTGQGEQYF
TGTGCCAGCAAAGGTGGAACAGGGCAAGGAGAGCAGTACTTC
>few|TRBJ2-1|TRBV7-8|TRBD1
CASSLTTRGLDNEQFF
TGTGCCAGCAGCTTAACTACCAGGGGGCTAGACAATGAGCAGTTCTTC
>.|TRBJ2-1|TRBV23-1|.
CASSQPNFSINGNEQFF
TGCGCCAGCAGTCAACCCAATTTCAGTATAAACGGCAATGAGCAGTTCTTC
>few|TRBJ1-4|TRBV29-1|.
CSVLGPGNEKLFF
TGCAGCGTTTTGGGACCGGGAAATGAAAAACTGTTTTTT
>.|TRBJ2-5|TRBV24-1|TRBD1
CATSDPGQKGTVRVSGRETQYF
TGTGCCACCAGTGATCCGGGACAGAAAGGGACAGTCCGTGTGAGTGGACGAGAGACCCAGTACTTC
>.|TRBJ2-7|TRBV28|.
CASSPLGGWLDEQYF
TGTGCCAGCAGTCCCCTAGGGGGTTGGCTGGACGAGCAGTACTTC